The sequence of this TCR beta chain was determined in a study of blood T cell repertoires in COVID-19. Study at large: Acute and convalescent COVID-19 specimens originated in the United States, Italy and Spain.

Authors' data handling: Amplification from reference gene primers served as the basis for estimated nucleated cell counts. Clones were read by immunoSEQ multiplex PCR, and TCRdb kept only the in-frame ones, dropping some. For V, J and clone size, that table is used; D and trimming come from the DNA. The table records about 270,000 clones, approximately 90% of them present only once. The CDR3 has 15 amino acids. From germline, CDR1 is MNHEY and CDR2 SVGEGT. J was trimmed by 10 bases and V by 6 bases; bases with no gene match: 7. This chain links TRBV6-2 or TRBV6-3 with TRBJ2-1, with TRBD2 matching 15 bases. The clonotype originates from a woman between 18 and 30 years old who had recovered from COVID-19. Sequencing was performed on PBMCs or T cells enriched from blood (not recorded which). The CDR3 loop is CASRPGLAGGLEQFF. CDR3 nucleotides: TGTGCCAGCAGACCTGGACTAGCGGGGGGGCTAGAGCAGTTCTTC.